The 29 T cell receptor beta chains presented below share a single source sample, sequenced in a study of radiation and T cells in renal cell carcinoma. Time point given: blood 2 weeks post-SBRT. Treatment here: 15 Gy SBRT to primary tumor, nephrectomy 4 weeks later. Here immunoSEQ multiplex PCR was the method, and the copy in TCRdb shows in-frame clones only, minus some. The table includes 150,000 or so clones, roughly 90% detected once. Specimen: blood, collected from a patient whose treatment included radiotherapy and nephrectomy. The origin of the receptors is a woman aged 45-65 years with renal cell carcinoma.

The CDR3 is CASSYYSGEVLQYF. In DNA, the CDR3 is TGTGCCAGCAGTTACTACTCAGGGGAAGTCTTGCAGTACTTC. This chain connects TRBV6-6 to TRBJ2-5; D may be TRBD1 (6 bases). CDR1 is MNHNY, CDR2 SVGAGI, per germline (reference sequence). Trimming removed 1 base from V and 11 bases from J, with 17 bases in between. The CDR3 length is 14 residues.

The chain combines TRBV6-6 with TRBJ2-1; TRBD1 aligns across 9 bases. The germline CDR1 and CDR2 sequences are MNHNY and SVGAGI (reference sequence). Trimming took 4 bases from V and 4 from J; bases not matched to a gene: 8. This CDR3 contains 16 residues. The CDR3 sequence is CASSWGQGEIYNEQFF. The CDR3 DNA sequence: TGTGCCAGCAGTTGGGGACAGGGAGAAATATACAATGAGCAGTTCTTC.

The gene calls are TRBV6-1 and TRBJ1-2, with D possibly TRBD1 on 5 matching bases. The CDR3 covers 12 residues. Trimming shortened V by 5 bases and J by 4 bases, and 8 bases separated the two germline ends. Germline lookup yields CDR1 MNHNS and CDR2 SASEGT. DNA of the CDR3: TGTGCCAGCAGTACGGGGGGCTATGGCTACACCTTC. It translates to CASSTGGYGYTF.

The chain is built from TRBV7-3 and TRBJ2-5, with D possibly being TRBD2 (6 bases). The V end lost 2 bases, the J end lost 4 bases, and 14 bases lay between the germline ends. This CDR3 contains 15 residues. Germline V CDR1 and CDR2: SGHTA, FQGTGA. Here the CDR3 DNA reads TGTGCCAGCAGCTTAGCCGGGAGCCCAGGAGAGACCCAGTACTTC. It codes for CASSLAGSPGETQYF.

V is TRBV7-3 and J is TRBJ2-1, with D maybe TRBD1 (5 bases). Trimming left V 5 bases short and J 7 bases short, with 9 bases between. Germline CDR1 and CDR2: SGHTA and FQGTGA. The CDR3 length is 12 residues. The CDR3 sequence is CASSHGANEQFF. In DNA form, the CDR3 reads TGTGCCAGCAGCCATGGGGCAAATGAGCAGTTCTTC.

This clone was observed a handful of times. The chain recombines TRBV29-1 with TRBJ1-1; TRBD1 agrees at 7 bases. From germline, CDR1 is SQVTM and CDR2 ANQGSEA. The CDR3 is 11 amino acids. Germline trimming cut 6 bases from V and 7 bases from J; bases unmatched to any gene: 5. CDR3 protein: CSVVGQIEAFF. In DNA, the CDR3 is TGCAGCGTCGTGGGACAGATTGAAGCTTTCTTT.

The rearrangement uses TRBV5-4 and TRBJ1-3; maybe TRBD1 (5 bases). CDR1 is SGHNT, CDR2 YYREEE, per germline (reference sequence). The CDR3 spans 13 residues. V lost 0 bases and J lost 8, with 9 bases in between. The CDR3 here is CASSLAGGDTIYF. The DNA for the CDR3 is TGTGCCAGCAGCTTGGCGGGGGGTGACACCATATATTTT.

This sequence joins TRBV29-1 and TRBJ2-1; perhaps TRBD1 as D (6 bases). The germline CDR1 and CDR2 sequences are SQVTM and ANQGSEA. This CDR3 has 11 amino acids. V lost 6 bases and J 5 bases, leaving 8 bases between the germline ends. In DNA, the CDR3 is TGCAGCGTATGGACAGACAATGAGCAGTTCTTC. This encodes CSVWTDNEQFF.

V is TRBV5-1 and J is TRBJ2-2; 11 bases agree with TRBD1. Germline assignment: CDR1 SGHRS and CDR2 YFSETQ. The CDR3 runs to 16 residues. Unmatched junction bases numbered 4, after V lost 1 base and J lost 5 bases. CDR3 region: CASSLLGTGGTGELFF. CDR3 in DNA: TGCGCCAGCAGCTTGCTTGGGACAGGGGGGACCGGGGAGCTGTTTTTT.

This clone was recorded only once. This chain joins TRBV5-6 and TRBJ2-5, with TRBD2 matching over 9 bases. Trimming took 4 bases from V and 0 from J; bases not matched to a gene: 7. Germline CDR1 is SGHDT and CDR2 is YYEEEE. The CDR3 is 16 amino acids. In DNA form, the CDR3 reads TGTGCCAGCAGCGTGCTAGCGGGGAACTACCAAGAGACCCAGTACTTC. Encoded protein: CASSVLAGNYQETQYF.

This clone came up a few times. This chain joins TRBV19 and TRBJ1-5, with D maybe TRBD1 (5 bases). The CDR3 is made up of 15 amino acids. Germline V CDR1 and CDR2: LNHDA, SQIVND (reference sequence). V lost 4 bases and J 0 bases, leaving 10 bases between the germline ends. CDR3 DNA sequence: TGTGCCAGTAGTACCGGGACCGTTAGCAATCAGCCCCAGCATTTT. Encoded protein: CASSTGTVSNQPQHF.

The chain uses TRBV18 and TRBJ2-4; D not certain. This CDR3 comprises 18 residues. Germline values: CDR1 KGHSH, CDR2 LQKENI. V lost 5 bases, J lost 0 bases, and 20 bases lay in between. CDR3 loop: CASSSGRGRALAKNIQYF. CDR3 nucleotide sequence: TGTGCCAGCTCATCAGGTCGCGGCAGAGCCCTAGCCAAAAACATTCAGTACTTC.

The genes are TRBV5-1 and TRBJ2-6, with 7 bases lining up with TRBD1. With V trimmed by 1 base and J by 0 bases, 4 bases remained unmatched. The CDR3 extends over 17 amino acids. CDR1 is SGHRS, CDR2 YFSETQ, per germline. The CDR3 DNA reads TGCGCCAGCAGCTTGACAGGGGCTCTCTCTGGGGCCAACGTCCTGACTTTC. Residues: CASSLTGALSGANVLTF.

The J gene is TRBJ2-5, the V gene TRBV5-4, with 8 nucleotides matching TRBD2. Germline lookup yields CDR1 SGHNT and CDR2 YYREEE (reference sequence). Losses at the gene ends were 4 bases for V and 3 bases for J; bases not matched to a gene: 8. The CDR3 runs 15 residues. As DNA, the CDR3 is TGTGCCAGCAGCGCGAACCCGACTAGCGAAGAGACCCAGTACTTC. It specifies CASSANPTSEETQYF.

The chain combines TRBV7-2 with TRBJ2-2; either TRBD1 or TRBD2 may supply D (6 bases each). The CDR3 runs 15 residues. CDR1 and CDR2 (germline): SGHTA, FQGNSA. V shed 1 base and J shed 7 bases, with 13 bases lying between them. The CDR3 loop reads CASSLDRGRGGELFF. The CDR3 DNA sequence: TGTGCCAGCAGCTTAGATCGGGGGCGCGGCGGGGAGCTGTTTTTT.

This chain joins TRBV19 and TRBJ2-2; D is ambiguous. Germline V CDR1 and CDR2: LNHDA, SQIVND (reference sequence). V lost 0 bases to trimming and J lost 0 bases, with 5 bases between them. CDR3 length: 15 amino acids. The CDR3 DNA is TGTGCCAGTAGTATAGACACCTCGAACACCGGGGAGCTGTTTTTT. Its protein is CASSIDTSNTGELFF.

The rearrangement links TRBV5-4 to TRBJ1-2, with 10 positions matching TRBD1. CDR3 length: 16 amino acids. Germline CDR1 and CDR2: SGHNT and YYREEE (reference sequence). Germline trimming cut 0 bases from V and 4 bases from J; bases unmatched to any gene: 6. The CDR3 reads CASSLGDRGLTYGYTF. Here the CDR3 DNA reads TGTGCCAGCAGCTTGGGGGACAGGGGCTTAACCTATGGCTACACCTTC.

The chain is built from TRBV18 and TRBJ2-5; D perhaps matches TRBD2 (5 bases). This CDR3 has 13 amino acids. V was clipped by 6 bases and J by 4 bases, with 12 bases between them. CDR1 KGHSH and CDR2 LQKENI come from the germline V gene. CDR3: CASSFSRGETQYF. The CDR3, as DNA: TGTGCCAGCTCCTTTAGTCGGGGAGAGACCCAGTACTTC.

The chain is built from TRBV9 and TRBJ2-3; no firm D call. This CDR3 region has 12 residues. V lost 4 bases and J 2 bases, leaving 5 bases between the germline ends. Per germline, CDR1 SGDLS and CDR2 YYNGEE. The CDR3 region has the DNA TGTGCCAGCAGCATCTCCACAGATACGCAGTATTTT. This codes for CASSISTDTQYF.

This sequence joins TRBV29-1 and TRBJ1-2; D ambiguous. This CDR3 comprises 12 residues. V was trimmed by 5 bases and J by 4 bases, leaving 11 bases between them. Germline V gene sequence: CDR1 SQVTM, CDR2 ANQGSEA. The CDR3 region is CSVSGVSYGYTF. The CDR3 DNA reads TGCAGCGTTTCCGGGGTGAGCTATGGCTACACCTTC.

V is TRBV29-1 and J is TRBJ2-5; no clear D. The length of the CDR3 is 11 residues. Trimming removed 6 bases from V and 5 bases from J, with 10 bases in between. Germline CDR1 is SQVTM and CDR2 is ANQGSEA. This CDR3 reads CSVAAGETQYF. The CDR3 DNA is TGCAGCGTCGCCGCTGGCGAGACCCAGTACTTC.

The chain couples TRBV19 to TRBJ2-1; the D is unclear. This CDR3 has 14 residues. The germline V gene encodes CDR1 LNHDA and CDR2 SQIVND (reference sequence). V shed 6 bases and J shed 6 bases, with 15 bases lying between them. CDR3 nucleotides: TGTGCCAGTAGCCTAGGGAATAATCCCAATGAGCAGTTCTTC. Its protein product is CASSLGNNPNEQFF.

The rearrangement joins TRBV9 to TRBJ1-6, with 7 bases matching TRBD1. With 7 bases clipped from V and 9 bases from J, the junction kept 4 bases outside the gene matches. The V gene's germline CDR1 is SGDLS and CDR2 YYNGEE. CDR3 size: 12 residues. The DNA for the CDR3 is TGTGCCAGCGGACAGGAAGGTTCACCCCTCCACTTT. Translation gives CASGQEGSPLHF.

The rearrangement uses TRBV28 and TRBJ2-7, with no clear D. V was shortened by 3 bases and J by 1 base, with 16 bases between the two germline ends. The germline V gene encodes CDR1 MDHEN and CDR2 SYDVKM. The CDR3 spans 16 residues. CDR3 region: CASSFKVSKSSYEQYF. The CDR3 nucleotides are TGTGCCAGCAGTTTCAAAGTGTCCAAGTCTTCCTACGAGCAGTACTTC.

CDR3 DNA sequence: TGTGCCATCAGTCCGGAGCGCGGAGAGACCCAGTACTTC. It encodes CAISPERGETQYF. The J gene is TRBJ2-5, the V gene TRBV10-3; D uncertain. Trimming took 5 bases from V and 4 from J, leaving 11 bases between them. This CDR3 comprises 13 residues. Germline CDR1 ENHRY, CDR2 SYGVKD.

The V gene is TRBV19, the J gene TRBJ2-7; D possibly corresponds to TRBD1 (5 bases). Trimming shortened V by 5 bases and J by 2 bases, and 10 bases separated the two germline ends. Germline CDR1 LNHDA, CDR2 SQIVND (reference sequence). The length of the CDR3 is 13 residues. The DNA for the CDR3 is TGTGCCAGTAGTCTCCGGACACCCTACGAGCAGTACTTC. This encodes CASSLRTPYEQYF.

This sequence joins TRBV7-6 and TRBJ1-6; no reliable D call. The CDR3 extends over 12 amino acids. Trimming removed 3 bases at V and 7 bases at J, with 4 bases between. The V gene's germline CDR1 is SGHVS and CDR2 FNYEAQ. The chain's CDR3 is CASSLRNSPLHF. The CDR3, as DNA: TGTGCCAGCAGCTTGAGAAATTCACCCCTCCACTTT.

The CDR3 is CASSAGTVPNEKLFF. DNA of the CDR3: TGTGCCAGCAGTGCGGGGACAGTTCCTAATGAAAAACTGTTTTTT. The chain employs TRBV2 and TRBJ1-4; 7 bases are a match to TRBD1. From germline, CDR1 is SNHLY and CDR2 FYNNEI. This CDR3 comprises 15 residues. After removal of 4 bases from V and 3 bases from J, the junction contained 5 bases not matched to a gene.

This clone came up a few times. This sequence joins TRBV5-1 and TRBJ1-1; 7 nucleotides line up with TRBD1. V gave up 0 bases and J gave up 3 bases; unmatched junction bases: 2. CDR3 length: 14 residues. The germline CDR1 and CDR2 sequences are SGHRS and YFSETQ. CDR3 coding DNA: TGCGCCAGCAGCTTGGGGGACAGACACACTGAAGCTTTCTTT. Protein: CASSLGDRHTEAFF.